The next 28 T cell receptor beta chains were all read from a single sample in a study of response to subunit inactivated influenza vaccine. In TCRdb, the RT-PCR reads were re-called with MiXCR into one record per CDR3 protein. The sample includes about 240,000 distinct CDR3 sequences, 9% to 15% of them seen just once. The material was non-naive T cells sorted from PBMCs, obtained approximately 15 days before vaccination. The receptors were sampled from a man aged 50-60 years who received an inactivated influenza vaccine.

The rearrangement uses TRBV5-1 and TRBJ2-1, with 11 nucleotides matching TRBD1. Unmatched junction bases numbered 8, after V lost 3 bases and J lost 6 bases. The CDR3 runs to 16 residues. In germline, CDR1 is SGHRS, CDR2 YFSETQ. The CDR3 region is CASSSSPGQGVNEQFF. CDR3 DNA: TGCGCCAGCAGCTCTTCACCGGGACAGGGGGTCAATGAGCAGTTCTTC.

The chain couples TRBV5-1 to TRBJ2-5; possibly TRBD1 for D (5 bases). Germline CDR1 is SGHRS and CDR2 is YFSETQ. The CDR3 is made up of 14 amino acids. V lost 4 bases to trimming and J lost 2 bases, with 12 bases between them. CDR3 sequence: CASSLGAPQETQYF. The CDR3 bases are TGCGCCAGCAGCCTTGGGGCCCCTCAAGAGACCCAGTACTTC. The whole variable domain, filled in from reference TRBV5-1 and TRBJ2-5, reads KAGVTQTPRYLIKTRGQQVTLSCSPISGHRSVSWYQQTPGQGLQFLFEYFSETQRNKGNFPGRFSGRQFSNSRSEMNVSTLELGDSALYLCASSLGAPQETQYFGPGTRLLVL.

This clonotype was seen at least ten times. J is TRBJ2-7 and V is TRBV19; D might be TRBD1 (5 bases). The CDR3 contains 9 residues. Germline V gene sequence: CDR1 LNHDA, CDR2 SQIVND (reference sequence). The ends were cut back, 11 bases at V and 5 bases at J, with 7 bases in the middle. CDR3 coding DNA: TGTGCCGTAGGGGACGAGCAGTACTTC. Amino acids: CAVGDEQYF.

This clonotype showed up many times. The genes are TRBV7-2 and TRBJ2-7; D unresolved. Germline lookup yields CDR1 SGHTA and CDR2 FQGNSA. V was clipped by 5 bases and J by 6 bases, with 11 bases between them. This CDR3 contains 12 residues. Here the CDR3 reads CASSQIGFEQYF. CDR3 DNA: TGTGCCAGCAGCCAAATCGGGTTCGAGCAGTACTTC.

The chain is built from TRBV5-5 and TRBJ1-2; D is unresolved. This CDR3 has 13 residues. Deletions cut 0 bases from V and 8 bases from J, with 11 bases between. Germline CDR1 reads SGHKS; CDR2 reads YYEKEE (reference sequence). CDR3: CASSLEPIGGYTF. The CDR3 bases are TGTGCCAGCAGCTTGGAGCCAATTGGGGGCTACACCTTC.

The CDR3 nucleotides are TGCAGTGCTACCGCGACTAGCGGGAGGCAGGAGACCCAGTACTTC. It translates to CSATATSGRQETQYF. V usage is TRBV20-1 and J usage is TRBJ2-5; 13 nucleotides agree with TRBD2. With 4 bases clipped from V and 5 bases from J, the junction kept 7 bases outside the gene matches. This CDR3 is 15 amino acids long. Germline V gene sequence: CDR1 DFQATT, CDR2 SNEGSKA (reference sequence).

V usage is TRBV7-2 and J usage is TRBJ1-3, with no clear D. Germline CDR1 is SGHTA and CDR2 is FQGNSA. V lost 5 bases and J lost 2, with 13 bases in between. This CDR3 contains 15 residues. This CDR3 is CASSREVGAGNTIYF. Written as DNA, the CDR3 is TGTGCCAGCAGCCGAGAGGTTGGGGCTGGAAACACCATATATTTT.

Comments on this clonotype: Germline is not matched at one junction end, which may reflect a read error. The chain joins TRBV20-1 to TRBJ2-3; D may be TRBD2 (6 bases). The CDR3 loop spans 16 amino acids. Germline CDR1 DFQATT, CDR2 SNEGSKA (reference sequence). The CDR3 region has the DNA TGCTGTGCTAGACCCCCACGAGCGGGCAGAACAGATACGCAGTATTTT. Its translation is CCARPPRAGRTDTQYF.

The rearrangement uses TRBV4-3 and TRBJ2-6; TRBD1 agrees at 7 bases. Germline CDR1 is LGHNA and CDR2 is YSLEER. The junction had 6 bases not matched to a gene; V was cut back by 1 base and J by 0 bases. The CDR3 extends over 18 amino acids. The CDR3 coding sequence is TGCGCCAGCAGCCAAGCGGGACAGAGGAGCTCTGGGGCCAACGTCCTGACTTTC. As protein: CASSQAGQRSSGANVLTF.

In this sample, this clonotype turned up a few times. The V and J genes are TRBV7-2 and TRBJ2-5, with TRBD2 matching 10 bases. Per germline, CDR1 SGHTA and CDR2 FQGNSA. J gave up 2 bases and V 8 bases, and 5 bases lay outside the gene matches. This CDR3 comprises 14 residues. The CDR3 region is CASASGSAQETQYF. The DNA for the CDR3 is TGTGCCAGCGCTAGCGGGAGCGCGCAAGAGACCCAGTACTTC.

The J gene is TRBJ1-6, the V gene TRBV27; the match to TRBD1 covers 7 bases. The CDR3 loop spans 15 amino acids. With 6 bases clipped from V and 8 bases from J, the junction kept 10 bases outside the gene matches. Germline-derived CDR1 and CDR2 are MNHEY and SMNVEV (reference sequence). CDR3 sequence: CASSRMGQTDSPLHF. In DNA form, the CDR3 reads TGTGCCAGCAGCCGAATGGGACAGACGGATTCACCCCTCCACTTT.

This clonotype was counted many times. CDR3 protein: CASSEARDRVILGTGELFF. The CDR3 DNA follows: TGTGCCAGCAGTGAAGCCCGGGACAGGGTAATTTTAGGCACCGGGGAGCTGTTTTTT. The gene calls are TRBV2 and TRBJ2-2; TRBD1 aligns across 9 bases. V shed 0 bases, J shed 4 bases, and the junction held 12 bases outside the gene matches. This CDR3 has 19 amino acids. From germline, CDR1 is SNHLY and CDR2 FYNNEI.

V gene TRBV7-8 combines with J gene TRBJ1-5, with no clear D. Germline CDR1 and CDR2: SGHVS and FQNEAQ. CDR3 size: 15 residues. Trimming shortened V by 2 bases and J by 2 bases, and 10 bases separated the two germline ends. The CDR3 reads CASSLTWQGNQPQHF. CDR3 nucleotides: TGTGCCAGCAGCTTAACGTGGCAAGGCAATCAGCCCCAGCATTTT.

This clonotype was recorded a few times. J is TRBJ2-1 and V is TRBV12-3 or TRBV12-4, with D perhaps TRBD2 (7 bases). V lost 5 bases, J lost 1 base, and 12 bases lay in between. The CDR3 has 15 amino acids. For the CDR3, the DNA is TGTGCCAGCAGTCCGGGGGGCCGGTCCTACAATGAGCAGTTCTTC. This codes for CASSPGGRSYNEQFF.

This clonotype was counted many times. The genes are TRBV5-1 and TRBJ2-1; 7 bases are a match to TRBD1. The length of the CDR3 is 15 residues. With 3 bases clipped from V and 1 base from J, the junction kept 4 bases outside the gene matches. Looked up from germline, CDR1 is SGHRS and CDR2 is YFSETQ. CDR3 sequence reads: CASSSTGSSYNEQFF. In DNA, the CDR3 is TGCGCCAGCAGCTCGACAGGGAGTTCCTACAATGAGCAGTTCTTC.

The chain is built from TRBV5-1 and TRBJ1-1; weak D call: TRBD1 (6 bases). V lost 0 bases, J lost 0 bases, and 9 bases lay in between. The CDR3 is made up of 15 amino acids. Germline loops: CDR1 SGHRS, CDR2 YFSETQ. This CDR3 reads CASSLAGQMNTEAFF. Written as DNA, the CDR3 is TGCGCCAGCAGCTTGGCGGGACAAATGAACACTGAAGCTTTCTTT.

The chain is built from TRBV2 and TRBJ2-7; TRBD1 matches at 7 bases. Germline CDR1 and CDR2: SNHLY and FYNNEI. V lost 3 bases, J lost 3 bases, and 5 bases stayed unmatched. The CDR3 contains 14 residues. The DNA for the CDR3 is TGTGCCAGCAGTGATCGGACAGGAAACTACGAGCAGTACTTC. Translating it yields CASSDRTGNYEQYF.

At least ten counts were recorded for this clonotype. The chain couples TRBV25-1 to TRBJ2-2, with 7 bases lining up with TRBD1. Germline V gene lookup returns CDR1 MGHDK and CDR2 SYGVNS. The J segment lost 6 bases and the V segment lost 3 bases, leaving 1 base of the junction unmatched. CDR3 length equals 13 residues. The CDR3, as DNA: TGTGCCAGCAGTGATACAGGGGCCGGGGAGCTGTTTTTT. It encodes CASSDTGAGELFF.

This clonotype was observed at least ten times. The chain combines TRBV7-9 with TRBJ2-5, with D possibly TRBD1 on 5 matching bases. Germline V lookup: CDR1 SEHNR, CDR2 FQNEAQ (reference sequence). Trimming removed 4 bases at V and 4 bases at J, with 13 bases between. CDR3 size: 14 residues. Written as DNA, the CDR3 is TGTGCCAGCAGCTACTATCAGGGTGGAGAGACCCAGTACTTC. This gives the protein CASSYYQGGETQYF.

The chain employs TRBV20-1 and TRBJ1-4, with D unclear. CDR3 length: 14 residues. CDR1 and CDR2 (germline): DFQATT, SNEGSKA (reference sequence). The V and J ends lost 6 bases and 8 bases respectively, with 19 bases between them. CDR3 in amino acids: CSARAGIFREKLFF. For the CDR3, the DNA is TGCAGTGCCCGGGCGGGGATTTTTAGAGAAAAACTGTTTTTT.

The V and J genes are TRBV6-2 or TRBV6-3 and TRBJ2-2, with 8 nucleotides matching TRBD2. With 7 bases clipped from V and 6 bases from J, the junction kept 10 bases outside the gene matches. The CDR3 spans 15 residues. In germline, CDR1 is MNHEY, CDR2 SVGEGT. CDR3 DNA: TGTGCCAGCAACACAATAGCGGGACTGCCCGGGGAGCTGTTTTTT. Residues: CASNTIAGLPGELFF.

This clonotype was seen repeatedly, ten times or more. The CDR3 sequence: CASSQFRGNQPQHF. CDR3 coding DNA: TGTGCCAGCAGCCAATTTAGGGGCAATCAGCCCCAGCATTTT. J is TRBJ1-5 and V is TRBV3-1; D not resolved. The CDR3 has 14 residues. V lost 2 bases and J lost 2, with 7 bases in between. Germline V gives CDR1 LGHDT, CDR2 YNNKEL (reference sequence).

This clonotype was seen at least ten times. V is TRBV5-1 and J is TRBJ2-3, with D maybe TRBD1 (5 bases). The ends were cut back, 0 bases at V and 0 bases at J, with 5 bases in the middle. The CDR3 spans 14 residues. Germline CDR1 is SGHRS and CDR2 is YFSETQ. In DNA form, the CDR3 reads TGCGCCAGCAGCTTGGGACAGAGCACAGATACGCAGTATTTT. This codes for CASSLGQSTDTQYF.

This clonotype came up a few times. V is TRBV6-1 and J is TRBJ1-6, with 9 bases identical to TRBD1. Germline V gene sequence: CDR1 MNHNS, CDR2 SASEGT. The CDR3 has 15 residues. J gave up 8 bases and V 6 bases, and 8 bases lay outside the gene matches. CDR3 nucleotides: TGTGCCAGCAGAGTAGGTGGACAGGGGCATTCACCCCTCCACTTT. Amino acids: CASRVGGQGHSPLHF.

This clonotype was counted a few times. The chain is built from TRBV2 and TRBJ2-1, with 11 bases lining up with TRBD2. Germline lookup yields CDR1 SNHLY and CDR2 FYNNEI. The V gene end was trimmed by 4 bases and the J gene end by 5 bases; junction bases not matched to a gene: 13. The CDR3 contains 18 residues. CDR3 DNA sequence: TGTGCCAGCAGTGCCGTGGTAGCGGGGGGGCCTGGTCACAATGAGCAGTTCTTC. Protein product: CASSAVVAGGPGHNEQFF.

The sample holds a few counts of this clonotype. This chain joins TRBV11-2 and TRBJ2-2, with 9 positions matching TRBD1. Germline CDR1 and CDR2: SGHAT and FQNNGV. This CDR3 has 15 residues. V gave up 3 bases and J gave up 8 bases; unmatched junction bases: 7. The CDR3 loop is CASSFLLQGAGELFF. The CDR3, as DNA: TGTGCCAGCAGCTTTCTCTTACAGGGGGCTGGGGAGCTGTTTTTT.

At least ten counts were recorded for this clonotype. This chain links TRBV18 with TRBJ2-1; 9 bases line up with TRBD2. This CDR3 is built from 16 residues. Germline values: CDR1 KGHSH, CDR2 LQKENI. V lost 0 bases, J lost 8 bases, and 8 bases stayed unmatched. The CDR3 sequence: CASSPPLAGIEDEQFF. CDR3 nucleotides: TGTGCCAGCTCACCACCCCTAGCGGGAATTGAGGATGAGCAGTTCTTC.

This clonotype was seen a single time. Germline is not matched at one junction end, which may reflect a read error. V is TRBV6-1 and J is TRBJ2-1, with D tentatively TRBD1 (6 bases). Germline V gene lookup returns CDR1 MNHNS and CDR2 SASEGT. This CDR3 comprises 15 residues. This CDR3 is CATSPRDIGDNEQFF. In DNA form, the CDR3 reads TGTGCCACCAGTCCTCGGGACATTGGTGACAATGAGCAGTTCTTC.